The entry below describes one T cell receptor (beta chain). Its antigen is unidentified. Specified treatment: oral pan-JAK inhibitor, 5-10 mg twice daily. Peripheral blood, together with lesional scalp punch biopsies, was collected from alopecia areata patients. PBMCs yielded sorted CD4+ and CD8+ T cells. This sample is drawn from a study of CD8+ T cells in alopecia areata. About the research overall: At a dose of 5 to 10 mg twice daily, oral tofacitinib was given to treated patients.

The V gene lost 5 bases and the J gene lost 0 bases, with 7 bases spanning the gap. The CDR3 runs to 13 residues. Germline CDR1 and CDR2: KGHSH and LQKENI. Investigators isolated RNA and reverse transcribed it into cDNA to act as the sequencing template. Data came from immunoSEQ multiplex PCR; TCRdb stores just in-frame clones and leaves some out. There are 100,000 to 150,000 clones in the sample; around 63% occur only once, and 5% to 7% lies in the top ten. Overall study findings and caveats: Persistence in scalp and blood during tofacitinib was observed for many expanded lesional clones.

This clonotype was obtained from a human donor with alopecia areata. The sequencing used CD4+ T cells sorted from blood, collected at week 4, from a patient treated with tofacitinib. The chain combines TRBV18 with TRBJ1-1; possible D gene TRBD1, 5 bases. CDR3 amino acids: CASSIRVNTEAFF. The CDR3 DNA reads TGTGCCAGCTCAATCAGGGTGAACACTGAAGCTTTCTTT.